What follows describes a single T cell receptor (beta chain). The antigen it binds to is not known. No base qualities exist here, and no much larger clone lies one base off it. CDR1 and CDR2 (PRHDT, FYEKMQ) derive from the germline V gene (reference sequence). Inclusive of the bounding cysteine and phenylalanine, the CDR3 is 17 residues long. The DNA shown is the 51-base CDR3, in frame from base 1. Trimmed from V: 1 base; trimmed from J: 7 bases; junction bases lacking a gene match: 9. To be eligible, patients had to be adults with ileal or ileocolonic Crohn's disease and an indication for ileocolonic resection. Before DNA extraction, whole ileal mucosal biopsies were kept frozen at -80 degrees C. Genomic DNA was extracted from frozen whole biopsies with a TRizol-based method and quantified on a NanoDrop 2000 spectrophotometer. This specimen belongs to a study of T cell repertoires in ileal Crohn's disease (dated by TCRdb to between 2017 and 2020). A note on the overall study: Median disease duration was about eight years, and under 40% of patients were identified as active smokers at the time of surgery. Every patient underwent surgery because of a complication, which was stricturing disease in around 60% and penetrating disease in around 39%. About half of the patients received postoperative therapy: 11 received thiopurines and 15 to 20 received anti-TNF agents. TCR repertoire analysis was done in 50 to 70 Crohn's disease patients from a prospective multicentre cohort. Running in parallel with the study was a multicentre cohort set up to find predictors of early endoscopic recurrence following ileocolonic resection. A Rutgeerts score above i0 was used to define endoscopic postoperative recurrence. A total of about 170 mucosal samples from around 50 patients were sequenced, with samples obtained at several locations on the surgical specimen and at postoperative endoscopy. Summary of the overall study and its limitations: Mucosal CD4 and CD8 T cells were sorted and sequenced only in a subgroup of patients, whose size was not stated. Compared with non-smokers, patients who were active smokers at surgery showed a significantly higher proportion of clonal expansions (roughly 26% vs 20%, p=0.02). Endoscopic recurrence was linked to a higher percentage of high-frequency clones at surgery, and recurrence occurred in every patient whose clonality exceeded 26.8% (18/57). More high-frequency clones were carried by sorted CD8 T cells than by CD4 T cells, suggesting that mucosal expansions were mainly CD8.

Five hundred nanograms of biopsy DNA per sample were submitted for commercial TCRB immunosequencing. A two-step, amplification bias-controlled multiplex PCR was used by Adaptive Biotechnology to amplify CDR3 regions from genomic DNA. Primers for every V and J gene segment were used in the first PCR, and barcodes and Illumina adapters were added in the second PCR. An Illumina instrument was used to sequence the CDR3 libraries. The source study handled its data this way. Vendor-provided pipelines were combined with custom analysis of raw data in R/Bioconductor under R version 3.3.0. Clonality, ranging from 0 to 1, was calculated as the inverse of the normalised Shannon entropy of all productive clones. The repertoire share taken up by the top 100 clones defined high-frequency clones, and only clones that passed a 95% confidence test were kept. The Simpson index measured repertoire diversity, and the Morisita-Horn index measured overlap between samples. Sourced from immuneACCESS, this table was stored by TCRdb with only in-frame sequences that have V and J called. A share of the clones is absent; for the studies checked, an unresolved V gene accounts for under half, and the remainder has no known explanation. V, J and clone size reflect that table, while D and trimming were determined from the DNA. The sample records thousands of clones, more than 65% of which are singletons. Of the sample, about 22% is held by the ten largest clones.

The chain employs TRBV13 and TRBJ2-1, and TRBD2 aligns with 11 junction nucleotides. Input material: ileal tissue. This TCR derives from an adult with Crohn's disease. The CDR3 in this case is CASSLASGTSGGNEQFF. The DNA sequence is as follows: TGTGCCAGCAGCTTAGCTTCCGGGACTAGCGGCGGGAATGAGCAGTTCTTC.